Given below is one T cell receptor (beta chain) in context. The antigen is not known. This entry comes from a study of cytomegalovirus exposure and HLA in healthy donors. Study overall: A later analysis reported the same platform for the 100 to 150 validation repertoires and the 500 to 750 first-cohort repertoires.

Repertoires were generated with immunoSEQ multiplex PCR, while TCRdb's copy carries only in-frame clones and drops some. The sample carries tens of thousands of clones, 95% recorded once. Study-level results: According to a subsequent analysis, TCR clusters from the first cohort were inclined to appear together in the roughly 110 validation repertoires. High sensitivity and specificity were reportedly achieved when the classifier diagnosed cytomegalovirus status. CMV antigen specificity of a few CMV-associated chains was confirmed in vitro.

Germline CDR1 reads SEHNR; CDR2 reads FQNEAQ (reference sequence). The CDR3 consists of 14 residues. With V trimmed by 3 bases and J by 5 bases, 6 bases remained unmatched. This TCR came from a woman between 18 and 29 years old in good health and CMV-seropositive. Sequenced sample: PBMCs. The rearrangement links TRBV7-9 to TRBJ1-1, with TRBD1 matching over 7 bases. CDR3 in DNA: TGTGCCAGCAGCTTTACAGGGGTAGGGACTGAAGCTTTCTTT. Its protein product is CASSFTGVGTEAFF.